This is a list of T cell receptor beta chains from one sample in a study of cytomegalovirus exposure and HLA in healthy donors. Repertoires were generated with immunoSEQ multiplex PCR, while TCRdb's copy carries only in-frame clones and drops some. The sample yields around 160,000 clones, around 82% seen once. Source material: PBMCs. These TCRs come from a man aged 25-45 years in good health and CMV-seropositive. Both conserved end residues are part of each CDR3. Each record gives: D gene, J gene, clone size, V gene, CDR3 protein, CDR3 DNA. A D gene is named only where the DNA matches it firmly. Some rows mark clone size as missing; the rest say once, few, many or name a class of expanded clone.

d_gene: -; j_gene: TRBJ2-1; abundance: -; v_gene: TRBV4-2; CDR3aa: CASRKVTGTGNEQFF; CDR3nt: TGTGCCAGCAGAAAGGTCACCGGGACTGGGAATGAGCAGTTCTTC
d_gene: TRBD1; j_gene: TRBJ2-7; abundance: -; v_gene: TRBV19; CDR3aa: CASSSGQDHEQYF; CDR3nt: TGTGCCAGTAGTTCCGGACAGGACCACGAGCAGTACTTC
d_gene: -; j_gene: TRBJ2-7; abundance: -; v_gene: TRBV23-1; CDR3aa: CASSQSEQGYEQYF; CDR3nt: TGCGCCAGCAGTCAATCTGAACAGGGCTACGAGCAGTACTTC
d_gene: TRBD1; j_gene: TRBJ2-5; abundance: few; v_gene: TRBV5-6; CDR3aa: CASSLNNRGQGETQYF; CDR3nt: TGTGCCAGCAGCTTGAATAACAGGGGGCAAGGAGAGACCCAGTACTTC
d_gene: -; j_gene: TRBJ2-1; abundance: once; v_gene: TRBV2; CDR3aa: CASNEYNEQFF; CDR3nt: TGTGCCAGCAACGAGTACAATGAGCAGTTCTTC
d_gene: -; j_gene: TRBJ1-2; abundance: -; v_gene: TRBV7-9; CDR3aa: CASSLLGGYTF; CDR3nt: TGTGCCAGCAGCTTATTGGGCGGCTACACCTTC
d_gene: TRBD1; j_gene: TRBJ1-3; abundance: -; v_gene: TRBV7-2; CDR3aa: CASSQRYRGHGNTIYF; CDR3nt: TGTGCCAGCAGCCAAAGGTACAGGGGGCATGGAAACACCATATATTTT
d_gene: -; j_gene: TRBJ1-5; abundance: -; v_gene: TRBV7-9; CDR3aa: CASSLELDGNQPQHF; CDR3nt: TGTGCCAGCAGCTTGGAGCTCGACGGGAATCAGCCCCAGCATTTT
d_gene: TRBD2; j_gene: TRBJ2-3; abundance: -; v_gene: TRBV5-6; CDR3aa: CASSLLFSGGRASTDTQYF; CDR3nt: TGTGCCAGCAGCTTGTTGTTTAGCGGGGGCCGTGCTAGCACAGATACGCAGTATTTT
d_gene: -; j_gene: TRBJ2-2; abundance: -; v_gene: TRBV27; CDR3aa: CASSLRWLAYTTGELFF; CDR3nt: TGTGCCAGCAGTTTGAGATGGCTAGCGTACACCACCGGGGAGCTGTTTTTT
d_gene: -; j_gene: TRBJ1-1; abundance: few; v_gene: TRBV2; CDR3aa: CASSAYTEAFF; CDR3nt: TGTGCCAGCAGTGCGTACACTGAAGCTTTCTTT
d_gene: TRBD2; j_gene: TRBJ2-3; abundance: -; v_gene: TRBV27; CDR3aa: CASSPKKLAGGRVSTDTQYF; CDR3nt: TGTGCCAGCAGTCCGAAGAAACTAGCGGGGGGGCGAGTTAGCACAGATACGCAGTATTTT
d_gene: TRBD1; j_gene: TRBJ2-1; abundance: few; v_gene: TRBV2; CDR3aa: CASSEVRTGGSEQFF; CDR3nt: TGTGCCAGCAGTGAAGTGAGGACAGGGGGCAGTGAGCAGTTCTTC
d_gene: TRBD2; j_gene: TRBJ2-5; abundance: -; v_gene: TRBV5-1; CDR3aa: CASSYSTTSGGETQYF; CDR3nt: TGCGCCAGCAGCTACTCAACGACTAGCGGTGGAGAGACCCAGTACTTC
d_gene: TRBD2; j_gene: TRBJ2-5; abundance: -; v_gene: TRBV5-1; CDR3aa: CASSLGGLVGQETQYF; CDR3nt: TGCGCCAGCAGCTTGGGGGGACTAGTGGGGCAAGAGACCCAGTACTTC
d_gene: -; j_gene: TRBJ1-3; abundance: -; v_gene: TRBV18; CDR3aa: CASSPAWRTGNTIYF; CDR3nt: TGTGCCAGCTCACCAGCCTGGAGGACTGGAAACACCATATATTTT
d_gene: TRBD1; j_gene: TRBJ2-3; abundance: -; v_gene: TRBV30; CDR3aa: CAWRGDRSTDTQYF; CDR3nt: TGTGCCTGGAGAGGGGACAGGAGCACAGATACGCAGTATTTT
d_gene: -; j_gene: TRBJ2-3; abundance: -; v_gene: TRBV7-2; CDR3aa: CASSSGGLADTQYF; CDR3nt: TGTGCCAGCAGCTCAGGGGGGCTGGCAGATACGCAGTATTTT
d_gene: TRBD1; j_gene: TRBJ1-6; abundance: -; v_gene: TRBV4-3; CDR3aa: CASSQDGRGRNSPLHF; CDR3nt: TGCGCCAGCAGCCAGGACGGCAGGGGGCGGAATTCACCCCTCCACTTT
d_gene: -; j_gene: TRBJ2-7; abundance: -; v_gene: TRBV18; CDR3aa: CASSQVQGNYEQYF; CDR3nt: TGTGCCAGCTCACAGGTACAGGGTAACTACGAGCAGTACTTC
d_gene: TRBD1; j_gene: TRBJ2-7; abundance: -; v_gene: TRBV9; CDR3aa: CASSGDLGTGSFKGQYF; CDR3nt: TGTGCCAGCAGCGGAGATTTGGGGACAGGGAGCTTTAAAGGGCAGTACTTC
d_gene: TRBD1; j_gene: TRBJ2-7; abundance: -; v_gene: TRBV5-8; CDR3aa: CASSFAPGQGAYEQYF; CDR3nt: TGTGCCAGCAGCTTTGCGCCGGGACAGGGGGCATACGAGCAGTACTTC
d_gene: -; j_gene: TRBJ2-3; abundance: -; v_gene: TRBV9; CDR3aa: CASSVAGRNTDTQYF; CDR3nt: TGTGCCAGCAGCGTAGCTGGTAGAAACACAGATACGCAGTATTTT
d_gene: -; j_gene: TRBJ2-7; abundance: few; v_gene: TRBV19; CDR3aa: CASSMDSGTYEQYF; CDR3nt: TGTGCCAGTAGTATGGATAGCGGAACTTACGAGCAGTACTTC
d_gene: TRBD1; j_gene: TRBJ2-7; abundance: -; v_gene: TRBV18; CDR3aa: CASSQDRGNEQYF; CDR3nt: TGTGCCAGCTCACAGGACAGGGGAAACGAGCAGTACTTC
d_gene: TRBD1; j_gene: TRBJ2-7; abundance: once; v_gene: TRBV19; CDR3aa: CASRTQGTGVYEQYF; CDR3nt: TGTGCCAGTAGGACCCAGGGGACAGGGGTCTACGAGCAGTACTTC
d_gene: TRBD1; j_gene: TRBJ1-1; abundance: -; v_gene: TRBV6-5; CDR3aa: CASRLDRETEAFF; CDR3nt: TGTGCCAGCAGACTCGACAGGGAAACTGAAGCTTTCTTT
d_gene: -; j_gene: TRBJ2-6; abundance: -; v_gene: TRBV5-8; CDR3aa: CASSFIGANVLTF; CDR3nt: TGTGCCAGCAGCTTTATTGGGGCCAACGTCCTGACTTTC
d_gene: TRBD2; j_gene: TRBJ2-2; abundance: -; v_gene: TRBV2; CDR3aa: CASRGSSGGHTGELFF; CDR3nt: TGTGCCAGCCGAGGAAGTAGCGGGGGACACACCGGGGAGCTGTTTTTT